This T cell receptor (beta chain) was documented in a study of shared clonotypes between healthy human individuals. Sequenced by immunoSEQ multiplex PCR; TCRdb stores in-frame clones only, minus some. The profile shows 2 million to 2.5 million clones, more than 85% of them singletons. Of note for this clone: Its antigen is as yet unknown.

General study findings and limits: It was observed that 5% to 6% of naive CD4 clonotypes were shared across four donors.

Material: naive CD4+ T cells from PBMCs. The subset denotes: CD45RA+ positively selected. The clonotype originates from a man aged 18 to 30 in good health. Some clones in this sample may be carry-over from other donors' samples.

The CDR3 loop is CASSSPQGFGRNEQFF. The CDR3, as DNA: TGCGCCAGCAGCTCGCCTCAGGGGTTTGGACGCAATGAGCAGTTCTTC. V is TRBV5-1 and J is TRBJ2-1; possibly TRBD1 for D (6 bases). The germline V gene has CDR1 SGHRS and CDR2 YFSETQ. The germline V and J ends were trimmed by 3 bases and 6 bases, with 19 bases remaining between them. There are 16 residues in the CDR3.